This is a list of T cell receptor beta chains from one sample in a study of control samples from healthy donors and cancer patients. Clones were read by immunoSEQ multiplex PCR, and TCRdb kept only the in-frame ones, dropping some. Of some 220,000 clones in the sample, 85% to 95% were seen once. The sequenced sample was blood. The receptors stem from a man aged 50 to 60 in good health. CDR3s include the opening cysteine and the closing phenylalanine or tryptophan. The D gene is left open where the match is weak. Part of the rows lack a size; the others show once, few, many or a class for expanded clones.

J gene,clone size,D gene,V gene,CDR3 protein,CDR3 DNA
TRBJ1-2,once,.,TRBV7-2,CASSPTSGGHGYTF,TGTGCCAGCAGCCCGACATCCGGGGGGCATGGCTACACCTTC
TRBJ1-5,.,.,TRBV30,CAWSVRRGFFQPQHF,TGTGCCTGGAGTGTACGGAGGGGGTTTTTCCAGCCCCAGCATTTT
TRBJ2-7,.,.,TRBV18,CASSPGFREQYF,TGTGCCAGCTCACCCGGATTTAGGGAGCAGTACTTC
TRBJ2-6,once,.,TRBV9,CASSANGYALTF,TGTGCCAGCAGCGCGAACGGCTACGCCCTGACTTTC
TRBJ1-1,.,.,TRBV29-1,CSGRWGENTEAFF,TGCAGCGGGAGGTGGGGGGAGAACACTGAAGCTTTCTTT
TRBJ2-2,.,TRBD1,TRBV2,CARQGAVGTGELFF,TGTGCCCGGCAGGGGGCTGTCGGCACCGGGGAGCTGTTTTTT
TRBJ1-2,.,TRBD1,TRBV7-9,CASSLDRGQLSYTF,TGTGCCAGCAGCTTGGACAGGGGGCAATTGAGCTACACCTTC
TRBJ2-3,.,TRBD2,TRBV9,CASSVTTSGGGTDTQYF,TGTGCCAGCAGCGTAACGACTAGCGGGGGTGGCACAGATACGCAGTATTTT
TRBJ2-2,.,.,TRBV7-9,CASRGGGHSNTGELFF,TGTGCCAGCAGGGGTGGTGGGCATTCCAACACCGGGGAGCTGTTTTTT
TRBJ1-2,.,.,TRBV4-3,CASSQDAREGYGYTF,TGCGCCAGCAGCCAAGACGCAAGGGAAGGTTATGGCTACACCTTC
TRBJ2-7,once,.,TRBV5-1,CASTTEGDYEQYF,TGCGCCAGCACGACAGAGGGAGACTACGAGCAGTACTTC
TRBJ1-2,.,TRBD1,TRBV19,CASQGQNYGYTF,TGTGCCAGCCAGGGACAGAACTATGGCTACACCTTC
TRBJ2-7,.,.,TRBV6-5,CASTGYSQVDYEQYF,TGTGCCAGCACAGGGTATAGTCAAGTGGACTACGAGCAGTACTTC
TRBJ1-2,.,.,TRBV25-1,CASSEYGGGSYTF,TGTGCCAGCAGTGAATACGGTGGGGGAAGCTACACCTTC
TRBJ1-1,.,.,TRBV30,CAWRRVWTEAFF,TGTGCCTGGAGACGGGTCTGGACTGAAGCTTTCTTT
TRBJ2-1,.,.,TRBV3-1/TRBV3-2,CASSSLRGGPYNEQFF,TGTGCCAGCAGCTCCCTAAGGGGGGGCCCCTACAATGAGCAGTTCTTC
TRBJ1-4,.,.,TRBV24-1,CATSDAAEKLFF,TGTGCCACCAGTGATGCCGCGGAAAAACTGTTTTTT
TRBJ1-6,.,.,TRBV6-5,CASSYGAGGLNSPLHF,TGTGCCAGCAGTTACGGGGCCGGGGGCCTTAATTCACCCCTCCACTTT
TRBJ1-1,.,.,TRBV27,CASSLLGRTLAFF,TGTGCCAGCAGTCTCTTAGGTCGAACCTTAGCTTTCTTT
TRBJ2-1,once,TRBD1,TRBV7-7,CASSPSVGQGANEQFF,TGTGCCAGCAGCCCCTCGGTGGGACAGGGGGCCAATGAGCAGTTCTTC
TRBJ1-5,.,.,TRBV4-3,CASSLGSSGPQHF,TGCGCCAGCAGCCTTGGATCCTCAGGACCCCAGCATTTT
TRBJ1-5,.,.,TRBV28,CASREGDGSNQPQHF,TGTGCCAGCAGAGAGGGGGACGGAAGCAATCAGCCCCAGCATTTT
TRBJ1-3,.,.,TRBV28,CASSLWEAGNTIYF,TGTGCCAGCAGTTTATGGGAAGCTGGAAACACCATATATTTT
TRBJ1-2,.,.,TRBV25-1,CASISSGRFYGYTF,TGTGCCAGCATCAGTTCCGGACGGTTTTATGGCTACACCTTC
TRBJ1-6,few,.,TRBV11-3,CASSSSTVGSPLHF,TGTGCCAGCAGCTCTTCAACGGTGGGTTCACCCCTCCACTTT
TRBJ2-4,.,.,TRBV27,CASSLVTSKNIQYF,TGTGCCAGCAGTTTGGTCACTTCCAAAAACATTCAGTACTTC
TRBJ1-1,once,.,TRBV18,CASSLTADSTEAFF,TGTGCCAGCTCACTTACTGCAGACAGTACTGAAGCTTTCTTT
TRBJ1-1,.,.,TRBV5-1,CASSVGGENTEAFF,TGCGCCAGCAGCGTGGGTGGGGAGAACACTGAAGCTTTCTTT
TRBJ2-3,.,.,TRBV28,CASSPVGVSRTDTQYF,TGTGCCAGCAGTCCGGTAGGGGTGAGTAGGACAGATACGCAGTATTTT
TRBJ2-1,.,.,TRBV7-2,CASGRYYNEQFF,TGTGCCAGCGGTCGCTACTACAATGAGCAGTTCTTC
TRBJ1-6,once,.,TRBV28,CASSSDEAGYNSPLHF,TGTGCCAGCAGTTCTGATGAGGCGGGTTATAATTCACCCCTCCACTTT
TRBJ1-2,.,.,TRBV27,CASSSYRGGAVGYTF,TGTGCCAGCAGTTCTTATCGCGGGGGGGCTGTGGGCTACACCTTC
TRBJ2-7,.,.,TRBV6-5,CASSYSRDEQYF,TGTGCCAGCAGTTACTCGAGGGACGAGCAGTACTTC
TRBJ2-3,.,.,TRBV7-9,CASSLSFGTGTDTQYF,TGTGCCAGCAGCTTAAGCTTCGGGACGGGCACAGATACGCAGTATTTT
TRBJ1-3,.,.,TRBV11-2,CASSLDRSPGNTIYF,TGTGCCAGCAGCTTAGATCGTTCCCCTGGAAACACCATATATTTT
TRBJ1-3,.,.,TRBV5-1,CASSSDPANTIYF,TGCGCCAGCAGCAGCGACCCTGCCAACACCATATATTTT
TRBJ2-5,.,TRBD2,TRBV5-1,CASSLGTSGGTQETQYF,TGCGCCAGCAGCTTGGGTACTAGCGGGGGGACGCAAGAGACCCAGTACTTC
TRBJ2-1,.,.,TRBV5-1,CASSLVPGSNEQFF,TGCGCCAGCAGCTTGGTACCGGGAAGTAATGAGCAGTTCTTC
TRBJ2-1,.,.,TRBV11-3,CASSLEGMGGPNEQFF,TGTGCCAGCAGCTTAGAAGGGATGGGGGGGCCCAATGAGCAGTTCTTC
TRBJ1-4,.,TRBD1,TRBV29-1,CSGKGQGNEKLFF,TGCAGCGGGAAGGGACAGGGGAATGAAAAACTGTTTTTT
TRBJ2-1,.,.,TRBV5-1,CASSETFAYNEQFF,TGCGCCAGCTCCGAAACTTTCGCCTACAATGAGCAGTTCTTC
TRBJ1-1,.,.,TRBV6-4,CASSAAPGNTEAFF,TGTGCCAGCAGTGCCGCCCCAGGGAACACTGAAGCTTTCTTT
TRBJ1-1,.,TRBD1,TRBV19,CASSIDRGNTEAFF,TGTGCCAGTAGTATTGACAGGGGGAACACTGAAGCTTTCTTT
TRBJ1-5,.,.,TRBV28,CASTSPRGINQPQHF,TGTGCCAGCACTAGCCCGCGGGGAATCAATCAGCCCCAGCATTTT
TRBJ1-2,.,.,TRBV9,CASSPQEVGYTF,TGTGCCAGCAGCCCTCAAGAGGTCGGCTACACCTTC